This is a list of T cell receptor beta chains from one sample in a study of tissue T cells after allogeneic stem cell transplantation. Measured with immunoSEQ multiplex PCR; TCRdb has only the in-frame clones, and not every one. The sample lists 1,200 to 1,500 clones, roughly 77% occurring once. Sequenced here: stomach tissue, sampled at autopsy. These receptors all come from a male patient between 40 and 69 years old with steroid-refractory graft-versus-host disease after an allogeneic stem cell transplant. Some T cells may be the graft donor's. The CDR3 runs from the conserved cysteine through the conserved F or W. The D gene is left open where the match is weak. Clone size is stated in some rows and not others, as once, few, many or a class when expanded.

j_gene: TRBJ1-6
d_gene: TRBD1
v_gene: TRBV10-1
abundance: -
CDR3aa: CASTRTGRNSPLHF
CDR3nt: TGCGCCAGCACTCGGACAGGGAGGAATTCACCCCTCCACTTT

j_gene: TRBJ1-2
d_gene: -
v_gene: TRBV5-1
abundance: -
CDR3aa: CASSPDQNNYGYTF
CDR3nt: TGCGCCAGCAGCCCCGATCAGAATAACTATGGCTACACCTTC

j_gene: TRBJ2-3
d_gene: -
v_gene: TRBV6-4
abundance: -
CDR3aa: CASSALLGRRTDTQYF
CDR3nt: TGTGCCAGCAGTGCCCTCCTCGGGCGCCGCACAGATACGCAGTATTTT

j_gene: TRBJ1-2
d_gene: -
v_gene: TRBV7-9
abundance: -
CDR3aa: CASSLGTEARDGYTF
CDR3nt: TGTGCCAGCAGCTTAGGAACTGAGGCGAGGGATGGCTACACCTTC

j_gene: TRBJ2-1
d_gene: -
v_gene: TRBV18
abundance: -
CDR3aa: CASSPESSSYNEQFF
CDR3nt: TGTGCCAGCTCACCCGAAAGCAGCTCCTACAATGAGCAGTTCTTC

j_gene: TRBJ1-5
d_gene: -
v_gene: TRBV28
abundance: -
CDR3aa: CATMRGYSNQPQHF
CDR3nt: TGTGCCACCATGAGGGGTTATAGCAATCAGCCCCAGCATTTT

j_gene: TRBJ2-3
d_gene: TRBD2
v_gene: TRBV7-2
abundance: once
CDR3aa: CASSRSGSGGAGDTQYF
CDR3nt: TGTGCCAGCAGCCGGAGTGGGAGCGGGGGGGCTGGAGATACGCAGTATTTT

j_gene: TRBJ1-2
d_gene: TRBD1
v_gene: TRBV7-8
abundance: -
CDR3aa: CASSLAQGRFHGYTF
CDR3nt: TGTGCCAGCAGCTTAGCACAGGGGAGGTTCCATGGCTACACCTTC

j_gene: TRBJ1-4
d_gene: -
v_gene: TRBV4-3
abundance: -
CDR3aa: CASSQLGEKLFF
CDR3nt: TGCGCCAGCAGCCAATTAGGGGAAAAACTGTTTTTT

j_gene: TRBJ2-3
d_gene: -
v_gene: TRBV24-1
abundance: few
CDR3aa: CATSDRAWTDTQYF
CDR3nt: TGTGCCACCAGTGATAGGGCCTGGACAGATACGCAGTATTTT

j_gene: TRBJ1-3
d_gene: -
v_gene: TRBV19
abundance: -
CDR3aa: CASTHTVSSGNTIYF
CDR3nt: TGTGCCAGTACCCACACAGTGAGCTCTGGAAACACCATATATTTT

j_gene: TRBJ1-1
d_gene: -
v_gene: TRBV5-1
abundance: -
CDR3aa: CASSLEGEAFF
CDR3nt: TGCGCCAGCAGCCTGGAGGGTGAAGCTTTCTTT

j_gene: TRBJ1-2
d_gene: -
v_gene: TRBV19
abundance: -
CDR3aa: CASSWDWSGIKNGYTF
CDR3nt: TGTGCCAGTAGTTGGGACTGGAGCGGGATTAAGAATGGCTACACCTTC

j_gene: TRBJ1-2
d_gene: -
v_gene: TRBV19
abundance: -
CDR3aa: CASSIPRRQNLWGYTF
CDR3nt: TGTGCCAGTAGTATACCCCGCCGACAGAACCTTTGGGGCTACACCTTC

j_gene: TRBJ1-2
d_gene: -
v_gene: TRBV18
abundance: few
CDR3aa: CASSPRTLNGYTF
CDR3nt: TGTGCCAGCTCACCGAGGACCTTAAATGGCTACACCTTC

j_gene: TRBJ1-3
d_gene: -
v_gene: TRBV30
abundance: once
CDR3aa: CALNDVSRGLLAGNTIYF
CDR3nt: TGTGCTCTCAACGATGTCTCACGAGGGTTGTTGGCTGGAAACACCATATATTTT

j_gene: TRBJ1-2
d_gene: TRBD1
v_gene: TRBV6-2/TRBV6-3
abundance: once
CDR3aa: CASSRQGEGGYTF
CDR3nt: TGTGCCAGCAGTCGACAGGGGGAAGGGGGCTACACCTTC

j_gene: TRBJ1-1
d_gene: -
v_gene: TRBV7-2
abundance: -
CDR3aa: CASSLVGQRNTEAFF
CDR3nt: TGTGCCAGCAGCTTAGTGGGGCAAAGGAACACTGAAGCTTTCTTT

j_gene: TRBJ2-2
d_gene: TRBD2
v_gene: TRBV7-7
abundance: few
CDR3aa: CASSVGLANTGELFF
CDR3nt: TGTGCTAGCAGCGTGGGACTAGCGAACACCGGGGAGCTGTTTTTT

j_gene: TRBJ2-1
d_gene: TRBD1
v_gene: TRBV5-4
abundance: -
CDR3aa: CASSFPGTGGWEQFF
CDR3nt: TGTGCCAGCAGCTTCCCCGGGACAGGGGGTTGGGAGCAGTTCTTC

j_gene: TRBJ1-1
d_gene: TRBD1
v_gene: TRBV7-9
abundance: -
CDR3aa: CASSPDRGAAFF
CDR3nt: TGTGCCAGCAGCCCTGACAGGGGCGCAGCTTTCTTT

j_gene: TRBJ2-1
d_gene: TRBD2
v_gene: TRBV7-3
abundance: -
CDR3aa: CASSLRGLSSGFSGEQFF
CDR3nt: TGTGCCAGCAGCTTAAGGGGTTTGTCTAGCGGGTTTTCGGGTGAGCAGTTCTTC

j_gene: TRBJ2-2
d_gene: -
v_gene: TRBV7-6
abundance: -
CDR3aa: CASSLDFGGGELFF
CDR3nt: TGTGCCAGCAGCTTAGATTTTGGGGGCGGGGAGCTGTTTTTT

j_gene: TRBJ2-5
d_gene: -
v_gene: TRBV30
abundance: -
CDR3aa: CAWSGRGLKETQYF
CDR3nt: TGTGCCTGGAGTGGTCGGGGGCTAAAAGAGACCCAGTACTTC

j_gene: TRBJ2-3
d_gene: TRBD2
v_gene: TRBV29-1
abundance: -
CDR3aa: CSAHLTSGGTSTDTQYF
CDR3nt: TGCAGCGCCCACTTGACTAGCGGGGGGACGAGCACAGATACGCAGTATTTT

j_gene: TRBJ2-7
d_gene: -
v_gene: TRBV28
abundance: -
CDR3aa: CASSFLLVYEQYF
CDR3nt: TGTGCCAGCAGTTTTCTACTGGTCTACGAGCAGTACTTC

j_gene: TRBJ2-2
d_gene: -
v_gene: TRBV15
abundance: -
CDR3aa: CATSNYRAGELFF
CDR3nt: TGTGCCACCAGCAACTACAGGGCCGGGGAGCTGTTTTTT

j_gene: TRBJ2-3
d_gene: TRBD2
v_gene: TRBV3-1/TRBV3-2
abundance: -
CDR3aa: CASSLGEVAGGHTQYF
CDR3nt: TGTGCCAGCAGCCTCGGGGAGGTAGCGGGGGGCCATACGCAGTATTTT

j_gene: TRBJ2-6
d_gene: -
v_gene: TRBV3-1/TRBV3-2
abundance: -
CDR3aa: CASSQEGGGFSGANVLTF
CDR3nt: TGTGCCAGCAGCCAAGAGGGCGGTGGATTCTCTGGGGCCAACGTCCTGACTTTC

j_gene: TRBJ2-5
d_gene: -
v_gene: TRBV18
abundance: -
CDR3aa: CASSPLSGIQETQYF
CDR3nt: TGTGCCAGCTCACCGCTTAGCGGCATCCAAGAGACCCAGTACTTC

j_gene: TRBJ2-7
d_gene: -
v_gene: TRBV7-2
abundance: -
CDR3aa: CASSYAGGRGSYEQYF
CDR3nt: TGTGCCAGCAGCTACGCTGGGGGACGGGGGTCCTACGAGCAGTACTTC

j_gene: TRBJ1-5
d_gene: -
v_gene: TRBV13
abundance: -
CDR3aa: CASSLGGLSNQPQHF
CDR3nt: TGTGCCAGCAGCTTAGGGGGTTTGAGCAATCAGCCCCAGCATTTT

j_gene: TRBJ1-2
d_gene: TRBD1
v_gene: TRBV7-9
abundance: -
CDR3aa: CASSLAYSDREYGYTF
CDR3nt: TGTGCCAGCAGCTTAGCGTATTCGGACAGGGAGTACGGCTACACCTTC

j_gene: TRBJ2-1
d_gene: TRBD2
v_gene: TRBV3-1/TRBV3-2
abundance: -
CDR3aa: CASSRLAGDNEQFF
CDR3nt: TGTGCCAGCAGTAGACTAGCGGGAGACAATGAGCAGTTCTTC

j_gene: TRBJ2-7
d_gene: -
v_gene: TRBV6-2/TRBV6-3
abundance: -
CDR3aa: CASSYSTDHLFFVEQYF
CDR3nt: TGTGCCAGCAGTTACTCCACGGACCACCTTTTTTTTGTCGAGCAGTACTTC

j_gene: TRBJ2-3
d_gene: TRBD1
v_gene: TRBV27
abundance: -
CDR3aa: CASSLDTGGPDTQYF
CDR3nt: TGTGCCAGCAGCCTAGATACAGGGGGCCCAGATACGCAGTATTTT

j_gene: TRBJ2-3
d_gene: -
v_gene: TRBV6-4
abundance: -
CDR3aa: CASRAMEGADTQYF
CDR3nt: TGTGCCAGCCGGGCCATGGAGGGTGCAGATACGCAGTATTTT

j_gene: TRBJ2-7
d_gene: -
v_gene: TRBV29-1
abundance: few
CDR3aa: CSVELSYEQYF
CDR3nt: TGCAGCGTTGAGTTGTCCTACGAGCAGTACTTC

j_gene: TRBJ2-1
d_gene: TRBD1
v_gene: TRBV19
abundance: -
CDR3aa: CAGARQGARINEQFF
CDR3nt: TGTGCCGGCGCTAGACAGGGGGCGCGTATAAATGAGCAGTTCTTC

j_gene: TRBJ2-3
d_gene: TRBD2
v_gene: TRBV11-2
abundance: few
CDR3aa: CASSLEASGNTQYF
CDR3nt: TGTGCCAGCAGCTTAGAGGCTAGCGGAAATACGCAGTATTTT

j_gene: TRBJ1-4
d_gene: -
v_gene: TRBV18
abundance: -
CDR3aa: CASSPFPRQTLATNEKLFF
CDR3nt: TGTGCCAGCTCACCATTCCCCCGGCAGACTCTAGCAACTAATGAAAAACTGTTTTTT

j_gene: TRBJ2-1
d_gene: TRBD2
v_gene: TRBV10-1
abundance: few
CDR3aa: CASSESESGGSNEQFF
CDR3nt: TGCGCCAGCAGTGAGTCGGAGAGCGGGGGTTCCAATGAGCAGTTCTTC

j_gene: TRBJ2-1
d_gene: TRBD2
v_gene: TRBV11-1
abundance: -
CDR3aa: CASRPGLAGAPQFF
CDR3nt: TGTGCCAGCAGACCTGGACTAGCGGGGGCCCCGCAGTTCTTC

j_gene: TRBJ2-1
d_gene: -
v_gene: TRBV6-2/TRBV6-3
abundance: hyperexpanded
CDR3aa: CASSPDTTFSNEQFF
CDR3nt: TGTGCCAGCAGCCCAGACACAACTTTTTCAAATGAGCAGTTCTTC

j_gene: TRBJ1-1
d_gene: -
v_gene: TRBV11-2
abundance: -
CDR3aa: CASSLVDTPGWDTEAFF
CDR3nt: TGTGCCAGCAGCTTAGTGGATACCCCTGGGTGGGACACTGAAGCTTTCTTT

j_gene: TRBJ2-1
d_gene: -
v_gene: TRBV6-2/TRBV6-3
abundance: -
CDR3aa: CASSSRGDNEQFF
CDR3nt: TGTGCCAGCAGTTCCCGGGGAGACAATGAGCAGTTCTTC

j_gene: TRBJ2-7
d_gene: -
v_gene: TRBV3-1/TRBV3-2
abundance: -
CDR3aa: CASSQDSDEQYF
CDR3nt: TGTGCCAGCAGCCAAGATAGCGACGAGCAGTACTTC

j_gene: TRBJ2-1
d_gene: TRBD2
v_gene: TRBV6-4
abundance: -
CDR3aa: CASRSGGGSYNEQFF
CDR3nt: TGTGCCAGCAGGAGCGGGGGGGGCTCCTACAATGAGCAGTTCTTC

j_gene: TRBJ2-1
d_gene: TRBD2
v_gene: TRBV7-2
abundance: -
CDR3aa: CASSQLAASYNEQFF
CDR3nt: TGTGCCAGCAGCCAACTAGCGGCCTCCTACAATGAGCAGTTCTTC

j_gene: TRBJ1-1
d_gene: -
v_gene: TRBV10-1
abundance: -
CDR3aa: CASSEAGVGEAFF
CDR3nt: TGCGCCAGCAGTGAGGCAGGAGTTGGTGAAGCTTTCTTT

j_gene: TRBJ2-7
d_gene: -
v_gene: TRBV24-1
abundance: -
CDR3aa: CATSPPSSYEQYF
CDR3nt: TGTGCCACCAGTCCGCCCTCCTCCTACGAGCAGTACTTC

j_gene: TRBJ1-6
d_gene: TRBD1
v_gene: TRBV4-3
abundance: few
CDR3aa: CASSQNRGRDNSPLHF
CDR3nt: TGCGCCAGCAGCCAGAACAGGGGTAGGGATAATTCACCCCTCCACTTT